The 8 T cell receptor beta chains in this list originate from one sample, sequenced in a study of vaccination and CD4 T cells after COVID-19. These receptors' targets are unknown. Once obtained from cultured CD4+ T cells, the DNA was sequenced using the Oncomine TCR Beta short-read assay. TCRdb re-called the PCR reads with MiXCR, one entry per CDR3 protein. This sample has under 25,000 distinct CDR3 sequences, with roughly 44% found just once. The treatment is: approximately 9-day PBMC culture with coronavirus spike peptide pools or control peptides (ViraFEST assay). The sequenced sample was cultured CD4+ T cells from blood. The receptor source for this set is a human donor with COVID-19.

The J gene is TRBJ1-5, the V gene TRBV7-2; D unresolved. The CDR3 runs 11 residues. Between the trimmed V and J ends, which lost 4 bases and 6 bases, there was a span of 4 bases. Looked up from germline, CDR1 is SGHTA and CDR2 is FQGNSA. The CDR3 here is CASSSGQPQHF. As DNA, the CDR3 is TGTGCCAGCAGCTCGGGTCAGCCCCAGCATTTT.

This sequence joins TRBV12-3 or TRBV12-4 and TRBJ2-5; 7 positions match TRBD2. V was clipped by 6 bases and J by 9 bases; unmatched bases: 10. This CDR3 has 13 amino acids. The CDR3 DNA follows: TGTGCCAGCAGCCAATCCCAGGGAGGGCCCCAGTACTTC. Translated: CASSQSQGGPQYF.

The gene calls are TRBV27 and TRBJ2-2, with D perhaps assigned TRBD1 or TRBD2 (5 bases each). V shed 6 bases and J shed 5 bases, with 13 bases lying between them. CDR1 is MNHEY, CDR2 SMNVEV, per germline (reference sequence). CDR3 length equals 14 residues. DNA for the CDR3: TGTGCCAGCAGCACCGGGACGCCAACCGGGGAGCTGTTTTTT. The encoded protein is CASSTGTPTGELFF.

The sample holds a few counts of this clonotype. This sequence joins TRBV12-3 or TRBV12-4 and TRBJ2-7; D may be TRBD1 (6 bases). The V end lost 6 bases, the J end lost 11 bases, and 17 bases lay between the germline ends. This CDR3 has 12 residues. Here the CDR3 DNA reads TGTGCCAGCAGCACCGGGACACAGACGGAGTACTTC. It encodes CASSTGTQTEYF.

The chain links TRBV5-4 to TRBJ2-1; no firm D call. V was shortened by 6 bases and J by 9 bases, with 22 bases between the two germline ends. This CDR3 contains 15 residues. Germline-derived CDR1 and CDR2 are SGHNT and YYREEE (reference sequence). The CDR3 sequence is CASTMKLDLLGEQFF. The CDR3 region has the DNA TGTGCCAGCACGATGAAGCTAGACCTGCTTGGTGAGCAGTTCTTC.

In its sample, this clonotype was seen a few times. The chain is built from TRBV19 and TRBJ2-3; 10 bases map to TRBD2. V was clipped by 4 bases and J by 5 bases; unmatched bases: 3. The CDR3 runs 14 residues. Looked up from germline, CDR1 is LNHDA and CDR2 is SQIVND (reference sequence). The CDR3 region is CASSTSGGLDTQYF. The DNA for the CDR3 is TGTGCCAGTAGTACTAGCGGGGGATTAGATACGCAGTATTTT. The whole variable domain, remainder taken from reference TRBV19 and TRBJ2-3, is DGGITQSPKYLFRKEGQNVTLSCEQNLNHDAMYWYRQDPGQGLRLIYYSQIVNDFQKGDIAEGYSVSREKKESFPLTVTSAQKNPTAFYLCASSTSGGLDTQYFGPGTRLTVL.

This chain uses TRBV5-4 with TRBJ2-5, with D possibly being TRBD1 or TRBD2 (7 bases each). Germline V CDR1 and CDR2: SGHNT, YYREEE (reference sequence). The CDR3 length is 16 residues. V was trimmed by 0 bases and J by 4 bases, leaving 16 bases between them. The CDR3 loop is CASSLEAGGGRETQYF. The CDR3 DNA reads TGTGCCAGCAGCTTGGAGGCAGGGGGGGGGCGAGAGACCCAGTACTTC.

This clonotype was counted only a few times. CDR3 bases: TGTGCCATCAGAAATGGACAGGGCTACGAGCAGTACTTC. Its translation: CAIRNGQGYEQYF. The chain links TRBV10-3 to TRBJ2-7, with 8 bases identical to TRBD1. CDR3 length: 13 residues. Germline CDR1 and CDR2: ENHRY and SYGVKD. Germline trimming cut 6 bases from V and 3 bases from J; bases unmatched to any gene: 4.